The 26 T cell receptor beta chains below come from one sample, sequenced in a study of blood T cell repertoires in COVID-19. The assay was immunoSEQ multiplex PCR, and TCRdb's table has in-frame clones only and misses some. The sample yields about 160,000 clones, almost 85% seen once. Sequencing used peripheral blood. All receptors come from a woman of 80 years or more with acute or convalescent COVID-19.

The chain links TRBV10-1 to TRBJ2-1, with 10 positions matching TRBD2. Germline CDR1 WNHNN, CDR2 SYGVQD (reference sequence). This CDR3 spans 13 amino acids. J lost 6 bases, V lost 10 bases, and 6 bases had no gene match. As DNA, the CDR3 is TGCGCCACCTCACTAGCGGGGACCAATGAGCAGTTCTTC. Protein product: CATSLAGTNEQFF.

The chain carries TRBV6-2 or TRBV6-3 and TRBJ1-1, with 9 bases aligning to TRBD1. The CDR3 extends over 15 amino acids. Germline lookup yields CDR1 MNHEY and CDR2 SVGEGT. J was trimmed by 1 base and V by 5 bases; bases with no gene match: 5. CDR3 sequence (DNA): TGTGCCAGCAGTCCATTGGACAGGGGGAACACTGAAGCTTTCTTT. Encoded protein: CASSPLDRGNTEAFF.

In DNA form, the CDR3 reads TGTGCCAGCAGCGGGGGACTAGCGGGAGGGCCAGTATCCTACAATGAGCAGTTCTTC. As protein: CASSGGLAGGPVSYNEQFF. The chain is built from TRBV5-4 and TRBJ2-1, with 16 bases aligning to TRBD2. The CDR3 is made up of 19 amino acids. CDR1 is SGHNT and CDR2 is YYREEE in the germline V gene (reference sequence). Trimming at V came to 4 bases and at J to 1 base, leaving 8 bases not matched to a gene.

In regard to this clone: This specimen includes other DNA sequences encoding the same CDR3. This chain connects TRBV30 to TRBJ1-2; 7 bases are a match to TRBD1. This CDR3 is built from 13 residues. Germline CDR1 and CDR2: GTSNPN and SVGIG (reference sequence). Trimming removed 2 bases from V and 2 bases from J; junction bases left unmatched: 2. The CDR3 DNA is TGTGCCTGGAGTCCAGGGGGGAACTATGGCTACACCTTC. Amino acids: CAWSPGGNYGYTF.

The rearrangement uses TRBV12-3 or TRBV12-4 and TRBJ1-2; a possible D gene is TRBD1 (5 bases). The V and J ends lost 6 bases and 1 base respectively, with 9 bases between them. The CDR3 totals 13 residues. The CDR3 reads CASSLQVNYGYTF. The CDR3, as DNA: TGTGCCAGCAGCCTACAGGTTAACTATGGCTACACCTTC.

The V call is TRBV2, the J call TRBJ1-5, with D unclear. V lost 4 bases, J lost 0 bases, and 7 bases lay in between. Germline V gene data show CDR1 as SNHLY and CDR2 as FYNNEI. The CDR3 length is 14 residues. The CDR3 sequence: CASSVGVSNQPQHF. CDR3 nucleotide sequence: TGTGCCAGCAGTGTGGGCGTTAGCAATCAGCCCCAGCATTTT. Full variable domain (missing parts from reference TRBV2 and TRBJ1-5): EPEVTQTPSHQVTQMGQEVILRCVPISNHLYFYWYRQILGQKVEFLVSFYNNEISEKSEIFDDQFSVERPDGSNFTLKIRSTKLEDSAMYFCASSVGVSNQPQHFGDGTRLSIL.

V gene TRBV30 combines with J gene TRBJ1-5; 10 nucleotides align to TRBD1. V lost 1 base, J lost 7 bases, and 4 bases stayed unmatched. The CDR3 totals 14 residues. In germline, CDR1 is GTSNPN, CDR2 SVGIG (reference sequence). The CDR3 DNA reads TGTGCCTGGAGTGGGACAGGGGGATGGCAGCCCCAGCATTTT. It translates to CAWSGTGGWQPQHF.

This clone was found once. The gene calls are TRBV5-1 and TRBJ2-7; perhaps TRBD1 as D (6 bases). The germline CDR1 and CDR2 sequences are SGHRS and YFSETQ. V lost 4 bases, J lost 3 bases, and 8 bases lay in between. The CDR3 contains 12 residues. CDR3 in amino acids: CASSRTDYEQYF. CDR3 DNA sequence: TGCGCCAGCAGCCGGACAGACTACGAGCAGTACTTC.

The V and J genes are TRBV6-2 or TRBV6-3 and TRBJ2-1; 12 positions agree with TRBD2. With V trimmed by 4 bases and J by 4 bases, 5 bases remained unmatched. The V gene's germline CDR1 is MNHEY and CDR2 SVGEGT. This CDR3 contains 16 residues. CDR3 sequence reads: CASSSTSGSKYNEQFF. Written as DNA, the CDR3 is TGTGCCAGCAGTTCGACTAGCGGGAGTAAATACAATGAGCAGTTCTTC.

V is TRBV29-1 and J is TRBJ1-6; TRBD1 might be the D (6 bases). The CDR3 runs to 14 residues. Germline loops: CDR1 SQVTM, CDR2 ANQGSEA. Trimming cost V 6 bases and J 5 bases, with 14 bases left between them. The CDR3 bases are TGCAGCGTGAGGCCAACAGGGAATAATTCACCCCTCCACTTT. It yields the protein CSVRPTGNNSPLHF.

The CDR3 nucleotides are TGTGCCAGCAGCGAACGGCGTGGACAGGGGTACGAGCAGTACTTC. Its translation: CASSERRGQGYEQYF. The chain joins TRBV4-2 to TRBJ2-7; 9 bases fit TRBD1. The CDR3 sequence is 15 residues long. After removal of 5 bases from V and 4 bases from J, the junction contained 9 bases not matched to a gene. Germline CDR1 reads LGHNA; CDR2 reads YNFKEQ.

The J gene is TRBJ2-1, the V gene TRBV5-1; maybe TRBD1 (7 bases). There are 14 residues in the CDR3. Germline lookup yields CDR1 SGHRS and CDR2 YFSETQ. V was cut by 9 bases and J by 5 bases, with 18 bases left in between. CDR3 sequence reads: CATGLQGTDNEQFF. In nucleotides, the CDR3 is TGCGCCACCGGACTACAGGGGACCGACAATGAGCAGTTCTTC.

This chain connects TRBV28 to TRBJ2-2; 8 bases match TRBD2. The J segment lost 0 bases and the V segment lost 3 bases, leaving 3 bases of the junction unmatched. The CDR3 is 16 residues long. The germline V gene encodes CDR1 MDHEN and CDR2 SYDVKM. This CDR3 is CASSLAGGPNTGELFF. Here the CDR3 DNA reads TGTGCCAGCAGTTTGGCGGGAGGTCCGAACACCGGGGAGCTGTTTTTT.

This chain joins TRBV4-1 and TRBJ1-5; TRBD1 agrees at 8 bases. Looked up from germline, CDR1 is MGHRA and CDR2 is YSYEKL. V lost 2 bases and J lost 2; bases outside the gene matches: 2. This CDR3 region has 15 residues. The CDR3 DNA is TGCGCCAGCAGCCAACCGGACAGGGGCAATCAGCCCCAGCATTTT. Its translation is CASSQPDRGNQPQHF.

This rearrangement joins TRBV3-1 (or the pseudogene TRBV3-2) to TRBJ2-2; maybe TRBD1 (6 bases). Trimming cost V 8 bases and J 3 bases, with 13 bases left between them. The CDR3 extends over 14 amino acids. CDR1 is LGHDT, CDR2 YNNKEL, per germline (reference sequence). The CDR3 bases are TGTGCCAGCGGGGGCAGGGTACACACCGGGGAGCTGTTTTTT. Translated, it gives CASGGRVHTGELFF.

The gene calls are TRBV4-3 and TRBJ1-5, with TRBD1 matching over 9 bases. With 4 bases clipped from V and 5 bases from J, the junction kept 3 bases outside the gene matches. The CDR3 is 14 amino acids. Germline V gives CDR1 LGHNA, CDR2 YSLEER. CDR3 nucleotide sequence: TGCGCCAGCAGCCCAACAGGGGGCTATCAGCCCCAGCATTTT. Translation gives CASSPTGGYQPQHF.

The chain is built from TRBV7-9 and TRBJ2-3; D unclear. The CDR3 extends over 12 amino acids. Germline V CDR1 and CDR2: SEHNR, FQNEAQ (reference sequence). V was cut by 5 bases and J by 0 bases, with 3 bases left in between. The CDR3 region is CASSPSTDTQYF. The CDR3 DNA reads TGTGCCAGCAGCCCTAGCACAGATACGCAGTATTTT.

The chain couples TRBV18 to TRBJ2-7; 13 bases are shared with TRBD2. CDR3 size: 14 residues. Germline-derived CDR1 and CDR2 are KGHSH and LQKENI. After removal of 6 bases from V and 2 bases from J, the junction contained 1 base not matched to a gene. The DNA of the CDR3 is TGTGCCAGCTCCGGACTAGCGGGAGCCTACGAGCAGTACTTC. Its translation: CASSGLAGAYEQYF.

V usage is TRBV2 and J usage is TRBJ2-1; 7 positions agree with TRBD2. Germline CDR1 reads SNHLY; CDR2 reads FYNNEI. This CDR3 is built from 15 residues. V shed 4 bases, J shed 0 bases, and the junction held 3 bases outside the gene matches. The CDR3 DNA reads TGTGCCAGCAGTGCGGAGCGGGGCTCCTACAATGAGCAGTTCTTC. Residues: CASSAERGSYNEQFF.

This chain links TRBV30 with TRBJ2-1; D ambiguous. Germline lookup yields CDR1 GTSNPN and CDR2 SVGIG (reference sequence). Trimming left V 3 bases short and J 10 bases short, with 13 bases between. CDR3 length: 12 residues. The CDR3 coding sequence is TGTGCCTGGAGGAAAGCGCCAACGGAGCAGTTCTTC. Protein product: CAWRKAPTEQFF.

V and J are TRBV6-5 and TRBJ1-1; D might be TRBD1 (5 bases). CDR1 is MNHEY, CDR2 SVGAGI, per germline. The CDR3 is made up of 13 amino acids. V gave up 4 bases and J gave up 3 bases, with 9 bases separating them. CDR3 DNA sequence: TGTGCCAGCAGTTGGGCCAGGGACACTGAAGCTTTCTTT. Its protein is CASSWARDTEAFF.

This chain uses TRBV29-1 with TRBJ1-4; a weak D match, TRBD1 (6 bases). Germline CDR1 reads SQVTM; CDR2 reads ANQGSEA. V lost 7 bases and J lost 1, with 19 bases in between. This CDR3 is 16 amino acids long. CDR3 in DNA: TGCAGCGCCCTCTTCTGGGAGGGGGGAACTAATGAAAAACTGTTTTTT. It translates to CSALFWEGGTNEKLFF.

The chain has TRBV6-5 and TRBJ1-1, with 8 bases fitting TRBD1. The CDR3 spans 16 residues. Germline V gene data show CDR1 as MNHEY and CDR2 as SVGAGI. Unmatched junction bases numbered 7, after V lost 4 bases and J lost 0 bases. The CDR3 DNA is TGTGCCAGCAGTTTTCGGACAGGGTTTATGAACACTGAAGCTTTCTTT. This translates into CASSFRTGFMNTEAFF.

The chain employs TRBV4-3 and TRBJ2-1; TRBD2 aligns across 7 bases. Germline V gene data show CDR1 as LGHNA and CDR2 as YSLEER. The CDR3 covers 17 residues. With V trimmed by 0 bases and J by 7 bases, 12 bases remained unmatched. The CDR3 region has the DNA TGCGCCAGCAGCCAAGATCTGGGAGGGCGGAGTTGGAATGAGCAGTTCTTC. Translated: CASSQDLGGRSWNEQFF.

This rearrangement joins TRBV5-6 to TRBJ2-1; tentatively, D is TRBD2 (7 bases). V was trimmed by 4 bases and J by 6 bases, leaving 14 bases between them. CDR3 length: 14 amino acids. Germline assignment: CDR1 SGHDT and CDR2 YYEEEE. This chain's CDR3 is CASSLLGGGNEQFF. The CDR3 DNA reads TGTGCCAGCAGCCTTCTAGGGGGGGGCAATGAGCAGTTCTTC. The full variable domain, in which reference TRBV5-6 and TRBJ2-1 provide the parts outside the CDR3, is DAGVTQSPTHLIKTRGQQVTLRCSPKSGHDTVSWYQQALGQGPQFIFQYYEEEERQRGNFPDRFSGHQFPNYSSELNVNALLLGDSALYLCASSLLGGGNEQFFGPGTRLTVL.

CDR3 in amino acids: CASSSRLAANYEQYF. CDR3 sequence (DNA): TGCGCCAGCAGCTCCCGGCTAGCGGCCAACTACGAGCAGTACTTC. The rearrangement joins TRBV5-1 to TRBJ2-7; 7 bases agree with TRBD2. This CDR3 has 15 residues. Germline CDR1 SGHRS, CDR2 YFSETQ. Unmatched junction bases numbered 9, after V lost 3 bases and J lost 3 bases.